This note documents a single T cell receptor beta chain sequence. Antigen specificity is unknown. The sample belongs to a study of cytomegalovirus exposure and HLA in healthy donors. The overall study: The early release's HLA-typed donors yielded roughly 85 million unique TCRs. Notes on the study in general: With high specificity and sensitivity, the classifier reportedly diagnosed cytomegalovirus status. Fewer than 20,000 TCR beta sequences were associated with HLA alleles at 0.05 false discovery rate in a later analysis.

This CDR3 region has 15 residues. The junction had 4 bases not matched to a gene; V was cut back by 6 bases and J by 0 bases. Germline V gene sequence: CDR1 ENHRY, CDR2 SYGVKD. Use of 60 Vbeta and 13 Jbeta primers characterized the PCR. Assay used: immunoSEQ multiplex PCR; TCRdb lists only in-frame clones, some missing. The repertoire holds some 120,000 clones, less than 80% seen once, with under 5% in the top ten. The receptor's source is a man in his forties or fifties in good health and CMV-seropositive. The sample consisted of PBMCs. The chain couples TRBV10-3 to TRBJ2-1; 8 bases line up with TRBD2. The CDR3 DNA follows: TGTGCCATCAGCGACAGCGGGAGCTCCTACAATGAGCAGTTCTTC. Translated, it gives CAISDSGSSYNEQFF.